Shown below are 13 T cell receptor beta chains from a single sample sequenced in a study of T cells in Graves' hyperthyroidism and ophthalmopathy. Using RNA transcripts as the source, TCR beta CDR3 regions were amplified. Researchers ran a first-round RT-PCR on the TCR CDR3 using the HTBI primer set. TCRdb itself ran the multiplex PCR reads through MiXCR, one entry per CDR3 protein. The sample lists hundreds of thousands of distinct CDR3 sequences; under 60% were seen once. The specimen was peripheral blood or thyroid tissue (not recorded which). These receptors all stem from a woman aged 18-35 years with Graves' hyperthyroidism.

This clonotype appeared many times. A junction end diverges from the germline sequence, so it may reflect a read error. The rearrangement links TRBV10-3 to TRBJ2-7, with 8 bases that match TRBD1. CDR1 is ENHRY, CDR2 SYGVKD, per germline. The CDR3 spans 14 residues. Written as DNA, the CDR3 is TGTGCCAGCAGTTACGGGACAGGTTCCTACGAGCAGTACTTC. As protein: CASSYGTGSYEQYF.

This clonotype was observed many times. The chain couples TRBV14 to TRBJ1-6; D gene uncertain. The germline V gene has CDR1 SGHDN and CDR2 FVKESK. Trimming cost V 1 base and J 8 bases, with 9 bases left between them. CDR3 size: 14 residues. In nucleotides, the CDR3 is TGTGCCAGCAGCCAAGCGGCTCCGCATTCACCCCTCCACTTT. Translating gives CASSQAAPHSPLHF.

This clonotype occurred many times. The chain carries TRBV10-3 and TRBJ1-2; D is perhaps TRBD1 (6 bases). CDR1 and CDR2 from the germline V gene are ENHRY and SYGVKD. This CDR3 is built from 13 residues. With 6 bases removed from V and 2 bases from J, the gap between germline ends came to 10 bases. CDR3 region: CAIRQGLNYGYTF. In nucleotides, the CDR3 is TGTGCCATCAGACAGGGCCTAAACTATGGCTACACCTTC.

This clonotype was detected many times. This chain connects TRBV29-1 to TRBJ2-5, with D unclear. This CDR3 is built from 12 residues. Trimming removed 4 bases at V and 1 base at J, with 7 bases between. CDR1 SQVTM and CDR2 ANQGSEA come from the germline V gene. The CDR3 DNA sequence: TGCAGCGTTGGATCCTTCCAAGAGACCCAGTACTTC. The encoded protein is CSVGSFQETQYF.

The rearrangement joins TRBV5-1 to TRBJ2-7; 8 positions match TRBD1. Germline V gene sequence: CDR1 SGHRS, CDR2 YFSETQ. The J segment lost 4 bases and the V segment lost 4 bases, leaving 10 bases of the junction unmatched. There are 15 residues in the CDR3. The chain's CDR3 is CASSDRQGIRYEQYF. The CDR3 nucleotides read TGCGCCAGCAGCGACAGACAGGGGATACGGTACGAGCAGTACTTC.

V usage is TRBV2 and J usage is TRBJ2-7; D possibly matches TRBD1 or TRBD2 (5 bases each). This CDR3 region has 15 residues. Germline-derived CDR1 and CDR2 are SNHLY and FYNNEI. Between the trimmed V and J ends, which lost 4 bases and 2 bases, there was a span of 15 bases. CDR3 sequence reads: CASSAILRGTYEQYF. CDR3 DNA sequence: TGTGCCAGCAGTGCCATCCTCCGGGGCACCTACGAGCAGTACTTC.

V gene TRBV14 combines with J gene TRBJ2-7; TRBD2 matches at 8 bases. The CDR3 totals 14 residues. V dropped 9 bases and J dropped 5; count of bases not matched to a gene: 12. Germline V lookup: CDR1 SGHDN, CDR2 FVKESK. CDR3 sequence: CASNQAGAGHEQYF. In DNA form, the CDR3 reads TGTGCCAGTAACCAAGCGGGAGCCGGCCACGAGCAGTACTTC.

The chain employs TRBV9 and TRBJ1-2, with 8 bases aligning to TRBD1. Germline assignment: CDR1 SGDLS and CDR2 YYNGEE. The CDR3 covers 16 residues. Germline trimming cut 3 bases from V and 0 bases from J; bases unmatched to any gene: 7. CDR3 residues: CASSDRGQATNYGYTF. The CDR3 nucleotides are TGTGCCAGCAGCGACAGGGGACAGGCTACTAACTATGGCTACACCTTC.

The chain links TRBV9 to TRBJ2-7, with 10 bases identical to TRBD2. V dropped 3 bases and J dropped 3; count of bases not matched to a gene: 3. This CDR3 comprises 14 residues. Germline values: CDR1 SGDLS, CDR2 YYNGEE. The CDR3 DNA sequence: TGTGCCAGCAGCGCAAGCGGGAGGGGCTACGAGCAGTACTTC. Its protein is CASSASGRGYEQYF.

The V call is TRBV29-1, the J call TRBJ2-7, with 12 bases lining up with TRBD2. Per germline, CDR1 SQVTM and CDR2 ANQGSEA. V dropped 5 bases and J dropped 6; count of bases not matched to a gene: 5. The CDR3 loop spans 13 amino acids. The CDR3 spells CSVTTSGRGEQYF. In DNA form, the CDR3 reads TGCAGCGTTACGACTAGCGGGAGAGGCGAGCAGTACTTC.

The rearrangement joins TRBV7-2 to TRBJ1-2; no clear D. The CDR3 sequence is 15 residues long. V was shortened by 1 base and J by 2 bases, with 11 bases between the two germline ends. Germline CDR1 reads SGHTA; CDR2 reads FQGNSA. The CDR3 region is CASSLVTQNNYGYTF. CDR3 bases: TGTGCCAGCAGCTTAGTCACCCAGAACAACTATGGCTACACCTTC.

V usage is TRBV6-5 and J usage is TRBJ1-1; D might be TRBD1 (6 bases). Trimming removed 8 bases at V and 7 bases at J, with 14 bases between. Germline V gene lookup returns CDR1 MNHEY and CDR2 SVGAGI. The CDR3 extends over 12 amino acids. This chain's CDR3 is CASRCRGIEAFF. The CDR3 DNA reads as TGTGCCAGCCGTTGCAGGGGCATTGAAGCTTTCTTT.

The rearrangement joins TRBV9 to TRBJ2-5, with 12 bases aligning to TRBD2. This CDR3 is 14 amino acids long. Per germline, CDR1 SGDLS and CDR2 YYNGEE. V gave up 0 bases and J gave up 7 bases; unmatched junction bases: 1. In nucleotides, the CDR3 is TGTGCCAGCAGCGTAGAGACTAGCGGGGGGACCCAGTACTTC. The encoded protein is CASSVETSGGTQYF.